These T cell receptor beta chains were read from a single sample in a study of cytomegalovirus exposure and HLA in healthy donors. TCRdb keeps only in-frame clones here, not all; method: immunoSEQ multiplex PCR. The sample has about 98,000 clones, around two thirds seen once. The sample consisted of PBMCs. The source of these receptors is a male donor in good health and CMV-seronegative. The CDR3 runs from the conserved cysteine through the conserved F or W. D genes are given only for firm matches. Clone size is given for some rows only: seen once, a few or many times, or a class if the clone is expanded.

d_gene | j_gene | v_gene | abundance | CDR3aa | CDR3nt
TRBD1 | TRBJ1-1 | TRBV6-6 | few | CASRDRGNTEAFF | TGTGCCAGCCGGGACAGGGGGAACACTGAAGCTTTCTTT
TRBD1 | TRBJ2-2 | TRBV7-3 | . | CASSSRQGNTGELFF | TGTGCCAGCAGCTCACGACAGGGGAACACCGGGGAGCTGTTTTTT
TRBD2 | TRBJ2-7 | TRBV7-2 | . | CASSLELAGEGEQYF | TGTGCCAGCAGCTTAGAACTAGCGGGGGAGGGCGAGCAGTACTTC
. | TRBJ1-5 | TRBV27 | . | CASAITGFNQPQHF | TGTGCCAGCGCGATTACAGGGTTCAATCAGCCCCAGCATTTT
TRBD2 | TRBJ2-7 | TRBV4-2 | . | CASSQGLENYEQYF | TGTGCCAGCAGCCAGGGACTAGAAAATTACGAGCAGTACTTC
. | TRBJ1-5 | TRBV6-5 | . | CASTPRSQPQHF | TGTGCCAGCACCCCCCGAAGCCAGCCCCAGCATTTT
. | TRBJ1-1 | TRBV7-8 | . | CASRQLGSFEAFF | TGTGCCAGCAGACAATTAGGTAGCTTTGAAGCTTTCTTT
. | TRBJ1-4 | TRBV4-3 | . | CASSQGGGGEKLFF | TGCGCCAGCAGCCAGGGGGGAGGGGGTGAAAAACTGTTTTTT
TRBD1 | TRBJ2-5 | TRBV6-5 | . | CATSGTGGSQETQYF | TGTGCCACCAGTGGGACAGGGGGCTCCCAAGAGACCCAGTACTTC
TRBD2 | TRBJ2-5 | TRBV5-1 | . | CASSLALAGGQETQYF | TGCGCCAGCAGCTTGGCGCTAGCGGGAGGACAAGAGACCCAGTACTTC
. | TRBJ1-1 | TRBV9 | . | CASSVQDYPPLNTEAFF | TGTGCCAGCAGCGTCCAGGACTACCCCCCTTTGAACACTGAAGCTTTCTTT
TRBD2 | TRBJ2-7 | TRBV27 | . | CASSLSTLGRSYEQYF | TGTGCCAGCAGTTTATCGACTCTCGGGAGGAGTTACGAGCAGTACTTC
. | TRBJ1-1 | TRBV23-1 | . | CASSHPPGAGVSEAFF | TGCGCCAGCAGTCATCCCCCAGGGGCAGGGGTTAGTGAAGCTTTCTTT
TRBD1 | TRBJ2-2 | TRBV5-4 | . | CASSFLPGQGDTGELFF | TGTGCCAGCAGCTTTCTCCCCGGACAGGGAGACACCGGGGAGCTGTTTTTT
TRBD1 | TRBJ2-7 | TRBV29-1 | . | CSVVGTGAPNEQYF | TGCAGCGTTGTCGGGACAGGGGCTCCTAACGAGCAGTACTTC
. | TRBJ1-1 | TRBV5-1 | . | CASSFSRATEAFF | TGCGCCAGCAGTTTCAGCAGGGCCACTGAAGCTTTCTTT
. | TRBJ2-7 | TRBV10-3 | . | CATAKTGNQYEQYF | TGTGCCACCGCTAAGACAGGAAACCAATACGAGCAGTACTTC
. | TRBJ1-3 | TRBV5-6 | . | CASSLDGLAGERNTIYF | TGTGCCAGCAGCTTGGATGGTTTGGCAGGGGAGAGAAACACCATATATTTT
. | TRBJ1-5 | TRBV7-3 | . | CASSTDWLRPQHF | TGTGCCAGCAGCACGGACTGGTTGCGGCCCCAGCATTTT
. | TRBJ1-3 | TRBV29-1 | . | CSVVREGEGPGNTIYF | TGCAGCGTTGTCCGTGAGGGGGAGGGACCTGGAAACACCATATATTTT
. | TRBJ1-2 | TRBV4-3 | once | CASSQGGGYTF | TGCGCCAGCAGCCAAGGGGGCGGCTACACCTTC
. | TRBJ1-2 | TRBV28 | . | CASREDAANYGYTF | TGTGCCAGCCGGGAAGACGCCGCTAACTATGGCTACACCTTC
TRBD1 | TRBJ1-3 | TRBV7-6 | few | CASSPGGISGNTIYF | TGTGCCAGCAGCCCAGGGGGGATCTCTGGAAACACCATATATTTT
TRBD2 | TRBJ2-7 | TRBV27 | . | CASSLSFLSLAGGYEQYF | TGTGCCAGCAGTTTATCGTTTTTGTCACTAGCGGGAGGTTACGAGCAGTACTTC
. | TRBJ1-5 | TRBV28 | . | CASSLISSGQPQHF | TGTGCCAGCAGTTTAATAAGTTCAGGTCAGCCCCAGCATTTT
. | TRBJ2-2 | TRBV7-3 | . | CASSLSAVNTGELFF | TGTGCCAGCAGCTTATCAGCGGTGAACACCGGGGAGCTGTTTTTT
. | TRBJ1-2 | TRBV19 | . | CASSYSDSGYTF | TGTGCCAGTAGTTATTCGGACAGCGGCTACACCTTC
. | TRBJ1-1 | TRBV5-4 | few | CASSSQLMNTEAFF | TGTGCCAGCAGCTCACAGCTCATGAACACTGAAGCTTTCTTT
TRBD1 | TRBJ1-2 | TRBV29-1 | . | CSVVSGQGHYGYTF | TGCAGCGTTGTATCCGGACAGGGTCACTATGGCTACACCTTC
TRBD1 | TRBJ1-2 | TRBV10-3 | . | CAISEGPDRGGYTF | TGTGCCATCAGTGAGGGGCCGGACAGGGGCGGCTACACCTTC
. | TRBJ2-7 | TRBV7-2 | . | CASSIWGFEQYF | TGTGCCAGCAGCATCTGGGGCTTCGAGCAGTACTTC
TRBD2 | TRBJ2-3 | TRBV2 | . | CASSLTSGRAWDTQYF | TGTGCCAGCAGCCTCACTAGCGGGAGGGCCTGGGATACGCAGTATTTT
. | TRBJ1-4 | TRBV7-9 | . | CASSFAGNEKLFF | TGTGCCAGCAGCTTTGCGGGTAATGAAAAACTGTTTTTT
TRBD1 | TRBJ1-3 | TRBV7-2 | . | CASRLLPGQGSGNTIYF | TGTGCCAGCCGTTTACTCCCGGGACAGGGCTCTGGAAACACCATATATTTT
TRBD1 | TRBJ2-7 | TRBV5-1 | . | CASSPNFGTDTYEQYF | TGCGCCAGCAGCCCGAACTTCGGGACAGACACCTACGAGCAGTACTTC
TRBD1 | TRBJ1-1 | TRBV19 | once | CASRLDRDTEAFF | TGTGCCAGTAGGTTAGACAGGGATACTGAAGCTTTCTTT
TRBD2 | TRBJ2-7 | TRBV30 | . | CAWSPIAGGRYEQYF | TGTGCCTGGAGTCCTATAGCGGGAGGGAGGTACGAGCAGTACTTC
. | TRBJ1-3 | TRBV7-9 | few | CASSPSGNTIYF | TGTGCCAGCAGCCCGTCTGGAAACACCATATATTTT
. | TRBJ1-5 | TRBV5-4 | . | CASSLEGEPQHF | TGTGCCAGCAGCTTAGAGGGAGAGCCCCAGCATTTT
. | TRBJ1-1 | TRBV27 | . | CASSRFTPGHRNTEAFF | TGTGCCAGCAGTCGATTTACCCCGGGACACAGGAACACTGAAGCTTTCTTT
TRBD1 | TRBJ1-1 | TRBV6-5 | few | CASSYQGAPTEAFF | TGTGCCAGCAGTTACCAGGGGGCGCCCACTGAAGCTTTCTTT
. | TRBJ2-7 | TRBV6-5 | . | CASSYGLASEQYF | TGTGCCAGCAGTTACGGGTTAGCGAGCGAGCAGTACTTC
. | TRBJ2-7 | TRBV5-1 | few | CASSFGQAVAEQYF | TGCGCCAGCAGCTTCGGTCAGGCAGTTGCCGAGCAGTACTTC
TRBD1 | TRBJ1-1 | TRBV27 | . | CASSYDRGGTEAFF | TGTGCCAGCAGTTACGACAGGGGGGGAACTGAAGCTTTCTTT
. | TRBJ1-3 | TRBV23-1 | once | CASSQIDRFGSGNTIYF | TGCGCCAGCAGTCAAATCGACAGATTCGGATCTGGAAACACCATATATTTT
. | TRBJ1-1 | TRBV5-1 | . | CASSFNGETEAFF | TGCGCCAGCAGCTTTAACGGGGAGACTGAAGCTTTCTTT
TRBD1 | TRBJ1-5 | TRBV6-6 | . | CASRFLGTGYNQPQHF | TGTGCCAGCAGATTCCTCGGGACAGGGTATAATCAGCCCCAGCATTTT
. | TRBJ1-5 | TRBV28 | few | CASSLALQGQPQHF | TGTGCCAGCAGTTTAGCCTTACAGGGTCAGCCCCAGCATTTT
. | TRBJ2-1 | TRBV30 | . | CAWSLRGDEQFF | TGTGCCTGGAGTCTCAGGGGCGATGAGCAGTTCTTC
. | TRBJ1-1 | TRBV10-2 | . | CASSAYRTTEAFF | TGCGCCAGCAGTGCCTACAGGACCACTGAAGCTTTCTTT
TRBD2 | TRBJ2-5 | TRBV29-1 | . | CSVDGGGRAETQYF | TGCAGCGTTGACGGGGGCGGGAGGGCGGAGACCCAGTACTTC
. | TRBJ2-3 | TRBV4-3 | . | CASSQGRAGTDTQYF | TGCGCCAGCAGCCAAGGGAGGGCCGGCACAGATACGCAGTATTTT
TRBD1 | TRBJ1-1 | TRBV10-3 | . | CAISELGQGVTGRAEAFF | TGTGCCATCAGTGAGCTGGGACAGGGGGTTACGGGCAGGGCTGAAGCTTTCTTT
TRBD1 | TRBJ1-3 | TRBV5-1 | . | CASSLGAGGSGNTIYF | TGCGCCAGCAGCTTGGGGGCAGGGGGTTCTGGAAACACCATATATTTT
TRBD1 | TRBJ2-3 | TRBV30 | . | CAWSPGTGQYF | TGTGCCTGGTCCCCCGGGACAGGGCAGTATTTT
TRBD1 | TRBJ1-1 | TRBV7-8 | . | CASSIGDSRRAEAFF | TGTGCCAGCAGCATAGGGGACAGCCGGAGGGCTGAAGCTTTCTTT
TRBD1 | TRBJ1-5 | TRBV7-2 | . | CASSLFGTGNQPQHF | TGTGCCAGCAGCTTATTCGGGACAGGGAATCAGCCCCAGCATTTT
. | TRBJ2-7 | TRBV29-1 | . | CSVDGTSTYEQYF | TGCAGCGTTGATGGGACAAGTACCTACGAGCAGTACTTC